Listed below are T cell receptor beta chains from one sample, sequenced in a study of shared clonotypes between healthy human individuals. Profiled with immunoSEQ multiplex PCR; TCRdb holds only in-frame clones, not every one. Of around 2,000,000 clones listed, around 96% were seen once; the top ten hold 0.9% to 1.4%. The sequencing input was naive CD8+ T cells sorted from blood. The receptors shown here come from a man aged 18 to 29 in good health. Each CDR3 is given with its conserved first and last residue. A D gene is named only where the DNA matches it firmly. The size entry is marked missing in some rows and otherwise reads once, few, many or a size class.

CDR3aa: CASSLTAGVDEKLFF
CDR3nt: TGTGCCAGCAGCTTAACGGCAGGGGTTGATGAAAAACTGTTTTTT
abundance: NA
v_gene: TRBV7-9
j_gene: TRBJ1-4
d_gene: NA

CDR3aa: CASSQKYASVYEQYF
CDR3nt: TGCGCCAGCAGCCAAAAATACGCTAGTGTCTACGAGCAGTACTTC
abundance: NA
v_gene: TRBV4-1
j_gene: TRBJ2-7
d_gene: NA

CDR3aa: CASSLAPLWEQETQYF
CDR3nt: TGTGCCAGCAGCTTGGCCCCCCTTTGGGAGCAAGAGACCCAGTACTTC
abundance: NA
v_gene: TRBV7-9
j_gene: TRBJ2-5
d_gene: NA

CDR3aa: CASSADSNEQFF
CDR3nt: TGTGCCAGCAGCGCGGACTCCAATGAGCAGTTCTTC
abundance: NA
v_gene: TRBV9
j_gene: TRBJ2-1
d_gene: NA

CDR3aa: CASSLVKVWGADTQYF
CDR3nt: TGTGCTAGCAGCTTAGTTAAGGTATGGGGGGCAGATACGCAGTATTTT
abundance: NA
v_gene: TRBV7-7
j_gene: TRBJ2-3
d_gene: NA

CDR3aa: CAWSVVAGEESYNEQFF
CDR3nt: TGTGCCTGGAGTGTAGTAGCGGGAGAAGAGTCCTACAATGAGCAGTTCTTC
abundance: NA
v_gene: TRBV30
j_gene: TRBJ2-1
d_gene: TRBD2

CDR3aa: CASSATGVQAFF
CDR3nt: TGTGCCAGTAGTGCAACAGGGGTACAAGCTTTCTTT
abundance: NA
v_gene: TRBV19
j_gene: TRBJ1-1
d_gene: TRBD1

CDR3aa: CASSLLLSGIPYEQYF
CDR3nt: TGTGCCAGCAGTTTATTATTAAGCGGGATACCTTACGAGCAGTACTTC
abundance: NA
v_gene: TRBV27
j_gene: TRBJ2-7
d_gene: TRBD2

CDR3aa: CASSSPGLAAYNEQFF
CDR3nt: TGTGCCAGCAGCTCCCCGGGACTAGCGGCGTACAATGAGCAGTTCTTC
abundance: NA
v_gene: TRBV7-8
j_gene: TRBJ2-1
d_gene: TRBD2

CDR3aa: CASSLLGTAYEQYF
CDR3nt: TGTGCCAGCAGTTTACTCGGTACTGCCTACGAGCAGTACTTC
abundance: NA
v_gene: TRBV27
j_gene: TRBJ2-7
d_gene: NA

CDR3aa: CASSPRDHFQGADGYTF
CDR3nt: TGTGCCAGCTCACCGAGGGATCATTTTCAGGGGGCGGATGGCTACACCTTC
abundance: NA
v_gene: TRBV18
j_gene: TRBJ1-2
d_gene: TRBD1

CDR3aa: CASSSLGDTQYF
CDR3nt: TGTGCCAGCAGCTCTCTCGGAGATACGCAGTATTTT
abundance: NA
v_gene: TRBV9
j_gene: TRBJ2-3
d_gene: NA

CDR3aa: CASSLGALDTQYF
CDR3nt: TGTGCCAGCAGCTTGGGGGCTCTTGATACGCAGTATTTT
abundance: NA
v_gene: TRBV5-4
j_gene: TRBJ2-3
d_gene: NA

CDR3aa: CASSPLLTGYYEQYF
CDR3nt: TGCGCCAGCAGCCCACTCCTTACAGGGTACTACGAGCAGTACTTC
abundance: NA
v_gene: TRBV4-1
j_gene: TRBJ2-7
d_gene: NA

CDR3aa: CASSGQESEAFF
CDR3nt: TGTGCCAGCAGTGGGCAGGAGAGTGAAGCTTTCTTT
abundance: NA
v_gene: TRBV7-8
j_gene: TRBJ1-1
d_gene: NA

CDR3aa: CASSIVGSSPLHF
CDR3nt: TGTGCCAGTAGTATCGTGGGTTCTTCACCCCTCCACTTT
abundance: NA
v_gene: TRBV19
j_gene: TRBJ1-6
d_gene: NA

CDR3aa: CSVDMGGGQPQHF
CDR3nt: TGCAGCGTTGATATGGGAGGTGGTCAGCCCCAGCATTTT
abundance: NA
v_gene: TRBV29-1
j_gene: TRBJ1-5
d_gene: NA

CDR3aa: CATSGTFNNEQFF
CDR3nt: TGTGCCACCTCCGGGACTTTCAACAATGAGCAGTTCTTC
abundance: NA
v_gene: TRBV15
j_gene: TRBJ2-1
d_gene: NA

CDR3aa: CASSFYRREETQYF
CDR3nt: TGTGCCAGCAGCTTTTACCGGAGGGAGGAGACCCAGTACTTC
abundance: NA
v_gene: TRBV5-8
j_gene: TRBJ2-5
d_gene: NA

CDR3aa: CASGGTYGYTF
CDR3nt: TGTGCCAGCGGGGGGACTTATGGCTACACCTTC
abundance: NA
v_gene: TRBV6-5
j_gene: TRBJ1-2
d_gene: NA

CDR3aa: CASSYATGGYSDTEAFF
CDR3nt: TGTGCCAGCAGCTACGCGACAGGGGGCTACTCTGACACTGAAGCTTTCTTT
abundance: once
v_gene: TRBV7-9
j_gene: TRBJ1-1
d_gene: TRBD1

CDR3aa: CASSQDSATASGNTIYF
CDR3nt: TGCGCCAGCAGCCAAGATTCCGCGACTGCCTCTGGAAACACCATATATTTT
abundance: NA
v_gene: TRBV4-1
j_gene: TRBJ1-3
d_gene: NA

CDR3aa: CASSPGTVNSPLHF
CDR3nt: TGTGCCAGCAGCCCCGGGACGGTTAATTCACCCCTCCACTTT
abundance: NA
v_gene: TRBV27
j_gene: TRBJ1-6
d_gene: NA

CDR3aa: CASSLLRGGFSDTQYF
CDR3nt: TGTGCCAGCAGTTTATTGCGCGGGGGGTTTTCAGATACGCAGTATTTT
abundance: NA
v_gene: TRBV27
j_gene: TRBJ2-3
d_gene: TRBD2

CDR3aa: CASSRKVYGYTF
CDR3nt: TGTGCCAGCAGTAGAAAGGTCTATGGCTACACCTTC
abundance: NA
v_gene: TRBV28
j_gene: TRBJ1-2
d_gene: NA

CDR3aa: CASSFTDLYEQYF
CDR3nt: TGTGCCAGCAGTTTTACAGACCTGTACGAGCAGTACTTC
abundance: once
v_gene: TRBV28
j_gene: TRBJ2-7
d_gene: NA

CDR3aa: CASSLWQGSSTGELFF
CDR3nt: TGTGCCAGCAGTTTATGGCAGGGGAGTAGCACCGGGGAGCTGTTTTTT
abundance: NA
v_gene: TRBV28
j_gene: TRBJ2-2
d_gene: NA

CDR3aa: CASSPWGPRETQYF
CDR3nt: TGTGCCAGCAGCCCATGGGGACCCAGAGAGACCCAGTACTTC
abundance: NA
v_gene: TRBV5-6
j_gene: TRBJ2-5
d_gene: NA

CDR3aa: CASSPDIGTSGSYEQYF
CDR3nt: TGTGCCAGCAGCCCTGATATCGGGACTAGCGGGAGTTACGAGCAGTACTTC
abundance: NA
v_gene: TRBV7-9
j_gene: TRBJ2-7
d_gene: TRBD2

CDR3aa: CASSLVWGTSGGILNEQFF
CDR3nt: TGTGCCAGCAGCTTAGTCTGGGGGACTAGCGGGGGAATCCTCAATGAGCAGTTCTTC
abundance: NA
v_gene: TRBV11-2
j_gene: TRBJ2-1
d_gene: TRBD2

CDR3aa: CASSIAPGDYEQYF
CDR3nt: TGTGCCAGTAGTATAGCACCAGGGGATTACGAGCAGTACTTC
abundance: NA
v_gene: TRBV19
j_gene: TRBJ2-7
d_gene: NA

CDR3aa: CASSEGTGYGYTF
CDR3nt: TGTGCCAGCAGTGAAGGGACAGGTTATGGCTACACCTTC
abundance: NA
v_gene: TRBV6-1
j_gene: TRBJ1-2
d_gene: TRBD1

CDR3aa: CAISPTGGLDSYEQYF
CDR3nt: TGTGCCATCAGCCCTACCGGCGGGCTAGACTCCTACGAGCAGTACTTC
abundance: NA
v_gene: TRBV10-3
j_gene: TRBJ2-7
d_gene: NA

CDR3aa: CAWSAGLQYEQYF
CDR3nt: TGTGCCTGGAGTGCCGGACTTCAGTACGAGCAGTACTTC
abundance: NA
v_gene: TRBV30
j_gene: TRBJ2-7
d_gene: NA

CDR3aa: CASSLGAYSANVLTF
CDR3nt: TGTGCCAGCAGCTTAGGCGCGTACTCGGCCAACGTCCTGACTTTC
abundance: NA
v_gene: TRBV7-9
j_gene: TRBJ2-6
d_gene: NA

CDR3aa: CASSVAAVTLGGELFF
CDR3nt: TGTGCCAGCAGCGTGGCAGCCGTGACTTTGGGGGGTGAGCTGTTTTTT
abundance: NA
v_gene: TRBV9
j_gene: TRBJ2-2
d_gene: NA

CDR3aa: CASSQHQETQYF
CDR3nt: TGTGCCAGCAGCCAACACCAAGAGACCCAGTACTTC
abundance: NA
v_gene: TRBV5-4
j_gene: TRBJ2-5
d_gene: NA

CDR3aa: CASSASSGRQTYEQYF
CDR3nt: TGTGCCAGCAGTGCTTCTAGCGGGAGGCAGACCTACGAGCAGTACTTC
abundance: NA
v_gene: TRBV28
j_gene: TRBJ2-7
d_gene: TRBD2

CDR3aa: CASSWTTPYQETQYF
CDR3nt: TGTGCCAGCAGCTGGACCACCCCTTACCAAGAGACCCAGTACTTC
abundance: NA
v_gene: TRBV5-6
j_gene: TRBJ2-5
d_gene: NA

CDR3aa: CASSQEGSGLLTRDNSPLHF
CDR3nt: TGCGCCAGCAGCCAAGAAGGGTCGGGACTCCTTACAAGGGATAATTCACCCCTCCACTTT
abundance: NA
v_gene: TRBV4-1
j_gene: TRBJ1-6
d_gene: NA

CDR3aa: CASSPTGSPLHF
CDR3nt: TGTGCCAGCAGTCCGACAGGTTCACCCCTCCACTTT
abundance: NA
v_gene: TRBV27
j_gene: TRBJ1-6
d_gene: NA

CDR3aa: CASSAPGATVYTDTQYF
CDR3nt: TGTGCCAGCAGCGCGCCTGGGGCTACGGTATACACAGATACGCAGTATTTT
abundance: NA
v_gene: TRBV9
j_gene: TRBJ2-3
d_gene: NA

CDR3aa: CASSETGTEANYGYTF
CDR3nt: TGCGCCAGCAGTGAGACCGGGACAGAGGCAAACTATGGCTACACCTTC
abundance: once
v_gene: TRBV10-2
j_gene: TRBJ1-2
d_gene: TRBD1

CDR3aa: CASSFVQGELTEAFF
CDR3nt: TGCGCCAGCAGCTTTGTACAGGGAGAGCTCACTGAAGCTTTCTTT
abundance: NA
v_gene: TRBV5-1
j_gene: TRBJ1-1
d_gene: NA

CDR3aa: CASSQGTQGAYEQYF
CDR3nt: TGTGCCAGCAGCCAAGGTACACAGGGGGCCTACGAGCAGTACTTC
abundance: NA
v_gene: TRBV14
j_gene: TRBJ2-7
d_gene: TRBD1

CDR3aa: CASSGTSGFYEQYF
CDR3nt: TGTGCCAGCAGCGGGACTAGCGGGTTCTACGAGCAGTACTTC
abundance: NA
v_gene: TRBV7-8
j_gene: TRBJ2-7
d_gene: TRBD2

CDR3aa: CAIDGSYEQYF
CDR3nt: TGTGCCATTGACGGCTCCTACGAGCAGTACTTC
abundance: NA
v_gene: TRBV11-2
j_gene: TRBJ2-7
d_gene: NA

CDR3aa: CASSYLRTANTEAFF
CDR3nt: TGTGCCAGCAGTTACCTCAGGACGGCGAACACTGAAGCTTTCTTT
abundance: NA
v_gene: TRBV6-6
j_gene: TRBJ1-1
d_gene: NA

CDR3aa: CASRGQGESYEQYF
CDR3nt: TGCGCCAGCAGGGGACAGGGGGAATCTTACGAGCAGTACTTC
abundance: once
v_gene: TRBV4-1
j_gene: TRBJ2-7
d_gene: TRBD1

CDR3aa: CAWSPGLLEETQYF
CDR3nt: TGTGCCTGGAGCCCGGGACTCTTGGAAGAGACCCAGTACTTC
abundance: once
v_gene: TRBV30
j_gene: TRBJ2-5
d_gene: NA

CDR3aa: CASFVLAGTYEQYF
CDR3nt: TGTGCCAGCTTTGTACTAGCGGGCACCTACGAGCAGTACTTC
abundance: NA
v_gene: TRBV27
j_gene: TRBJ2-7
d_gene: TRBD2

CDR3aa: CASSSRQDGTYEQYF
CDR3nt: TGTGCCAGCAGCTCGCGCCAGGACGGAACCTACGAGCAGTACTTC
abundance: NA
v_gene: TRBV13
j_gene: TRBJ2-7
d_gene: NA

CDR3aa: CASRIAGGPTDTQYF
CDR3nt: TGTGCCAGCAGGATAGCGGGAGGGCCCACAGATACGCAGTATTTT
abundance: NA
v_gene: TRBV5-4
j_gene: TRBJ2-3
d_gene: TRBD2

CDR3aa: CASSPRTSPSYNEQFF
CDR3nt: TGTGCCAGCAGCCCCCGGACTTCACCTTCCTACAATGAGCAGTTCTTC
abundance: NA
v_gene: TRBV13
j_gene: TRBJ2-1
d_gene: NA

CDR3aa: CASSLTPPSGYTDTQYF
CDR3nt: TGCGCCAGCAGCCTGACCCCCCCCAGCGGTTACACAGATACGCAGTATTTT
abundance: NA
v_gene: TRBV4-1
j_gene: TRBJ2-3
d_gene: NA

CDR3aa: CASSLSWGLSAYEQYF
CDR3nt: TGTGCCAGCAGCCTCTCCTGGGGTCTATCAGCCTACGAGCAGTACTTC
abundance: NA
v_gene: TRBV5-8
j_gene: TRBJ2-7
d_gene: NA

CDR3aa: CASSESAGEAGGRFYEQYF
CDR3nt: TGTGCCAGCAGTGAATCCGCGGGCGAAGCGGGGGGACGATTCTACGAGCAGTACTTC
abundance: NA
v_gene: TRBV2
j_gene: TRBJ2-7
d_gene: TRBD2

CDR3aa: CASSEGLGHYEQYF
CDR3nt: TGTGCCAGCAGTGAGGGACTAGGGCACTACGAGCAGTACTTC
abundance: NA
v_gene: TRBV6-1
j_gene: TRBJ2-7
d_gene: TRBD2

CDR3aa: CSVADTNYEQYF
CDR3nt: TGCAGCGTTGCTGACACCAACTACGAGCAGTACTTC
abundance: once
v_gene: TRBV29-1
j_gene: TRBJ2-7
d_gene: NA

CDR3aa: CASSLEGGQPQHF
CDR3nt: TGTGCCAGCTCCCTGGAGGGGGGTCAGCCCCAGCATTTT
abundance: once
v_gene: TRBV16
j_gene: TRBJ1-5
d_gene: NA